This T cell receptor beta chain was recovered during a study of blood T cell repertoires in COVID-19. Background on the study: Samples representing acute and convalescent COVID-19 were sourced from the United States, Italy and Spain.

The authors' processing: Reference gene primer amplification yielded estimated nucleated cell counts. Sequencing was performed with immunoSEQ multiplex PCR; in TCRdb, only in-frame clones are kept and a portion is missing. The DNA gave D and trimming, while V, J and clone size come from that table. This sample carries roughly 230,000 clones, around four fifths of them seen once, and the ten largest clones take under 30%. The sequencing input was peripheral blood. The sequence was obtained from a man aged 35 to 55 with acute or convalescent COVID-19.

CDR3 region: CASSQDGSGGQPQHF. The DNA for the CDR3 is TGTGCCAGCAGCCAAGATGGGTCAGGGGGTCAGCCCCAGCATTTT. The V call is TRBV3-1 (or the pseudogene TRBV3-2), the J call TRBJ1-5, with 7 bases aligning to TRBD1. The length of the CDR3 is 15 residues. The V and J ends lost 0 bases and 6 bases, in that order; junction bases with no gene match: 5. Germline values: CDR1 LGHDT, CDR2 YNNKEL (reference sequence).